This TCR beta chain comes out of a study of cytomegalovirus exposure and HLA in healthy donors. Study-wide results and limits: As immune exposure information, only CMV serostatus was available.

PCR primers comprised 60 Vbeta and 13 Jbeta primers. TCRdb keeps only in-frame clones here, not all; method: immunoSEQ multiplex PCR. The data show 200,000 or so clones, about 80% seen once. This CDR3 has 15 residues. V was cut by 0 bases and J by 5 bases, with 17 bases left in between. Germline loops: CDR1 GTSNPN, CDR2 SVGIG (reference sequence). This clone has more than one count but fewer than ten. Antigen: not known. Sequenced: PBMCs. This receptor was obtained from a woman aged 30 to 39 in good health and CMV-seronegative. This chain uses TRBV30 with TRBJ2-7; D is perhaps TRBD2 (5 bases). The CDR3 loop reads CAWSVTRESNDEQYF. The CDR3 region has the DNA TGTGCCTGGAGTGTGACCCGGGAATCCAACGACGAGCAGTACTTC. Filled out from reference TRBV30 and TRBJ2-7, the complete variable domain reads SQTIHQWPATLVQPVGSPLSLECTVEGTSNPNLYWYRQAAGRGLQLLFYSVGIGQISSEVPQNLSASRPQDRQFILSSKKLLLSDSGFYLCAWSVTRESNDEQYFGPGTRLTVT.